Below, 32 T cell receptor beta chains from the same sample are listed, as sequenced in a study of T cell changes during pregnancy in multiple sclerosis. TCRdb keeps only in-frame clones here, not all; method: immunoSEQ multiplex PCR. The top ten clones hold roughly a quarter of a sample with roughly 37,000 clones, approximately 90% of them seen once. The sequences come from CD8+ T cells from peripheral blood mononuclear cells, collected before pregnancy. These receptors were collected from a female donor with multiple sclerosis, enrolled in a pregnancy study.

Only a few counts were recorded for this clone. This rearrangement joins TRBV7-9 to TRBJ1-1, with 11 bases that match TRBD1. Germline V gene data show CDR1 as SEHNR and CDR2 as FQNEAQ (reference sequence). The V gene end was trimmed by 4 bases and the J gene end by 4 bases; junction bases not matched to a gene: 8. The CDR3 loop spans 16 amino acids. DNA of the CDR3: TGTGCCAGCAGCTCAGGACAGGGGGCGCGGCGCACTGAAGCTTTCTTT. Translated, it gives CASSSGQGARRTEAFF.

This clone was counted a few times. This chain connects TRBV4-1 to TRBJ2-5; TRBD1 agrees at 9 bases. Trimming took 1 base from V and 12 from J; bases not matched to a gene: 6. The CDR3 has 13 residues. Germline lookup yields CDR1 MGHRA and CDR2 YSYEKL. Here the CDR3 reads CASSQGLGDREYF. The CDR3 DNA reads TGCGCCAGCAGCCAAGGGCTGGGGGACAGGGAGTACTTC.

This sequence joins TRBV5-1 and TRBJ1-2, with D tentatively TRBD1 (5 bases). Trimming shortened V by 4 bases and J by 9 bases, and 19 bases separated the two germline ends. Germline V gene lookup returns CDR1 SGHRS and CDR2 YFSETQ. The CDR3 runs to 14 residues. CDR3 nucleotides: TGCGCCAGCAGCCACCGAGGAGGGACGTATAGCTACACCTTC. Protein sequence: CASSHRGGTYSYTF.

The chain carries TRBV19 and TRBJ1-1; 9 bases map to TRBD1. Germline trimming cut 9 bases from V and 0 bases from J; bases unmatched to any gene: 11. Germline V lookup: CDR1 LNHDA, CDR2 SQIVND (reference sequence). This CDR3 comprises 16 residues. CDR3 DNA: TGTGCCAGCCACCCGACAGGGGGTAGTCTGAACACTGAAGCTTTCTTT. As protein: CASHPTGGSLNTEAFF. Full variable domain (outside the CDR3, taken from reference TRBV19 and TRBJ1-1): DGGITQSPKYLFRKEGQNVTLSCEQNLNHDAMYWYRQDPGQGLRLIYYSQIVNDFQKGDIAEGYSVSREKKESFPLTVTSAQKNPTAFYLCASHPTGGSLNTEAFFGQGTRLTVV.

Only one count was recorded for this clone. This chain uses TRBV27 with TRBJ2-1; 7 nucleotides align to TRBD2. The J segment lost 2 bases and the V segment lost 8 bases, leaving 9 bases of the junction unmatched. This CDR3 is built from 15 residues. Germline CDR1 reads MNHEY; CDR2 reads SMNVEV (reference sequence). For the CDR3, the DNA is TGTGCCAGCGGTCAGCGGGACTACACCTACAATGAGCAGTTCTTC. Amino acid sequence: CASGQRDYTYNEQFF.

The rearrangement uses TRBV6-5 and TRBJ1-1; maybe TRBD1 (6 bases). The germline gives CDR1 MNHEY, CDR2 SVGAGI. Trimming shortened V by 2 bases and J by 7 bases, and 17 bases separated the two germline ends. CDR3 size: 15 residues. CDR3 in DNA: TGTGCCAGCAGTTACGTCGCAGGGGTTATCAGTGAAGCTTTCTTT. It translates to CASSYVAGVISEAFF.

This chain links TRBV12-5 with TRBJ2-1; no clear D gene. V lost 2 bases and J 6 bases, leaving 8 bases between the germline ends. The CDR3 spans 13 residues. From germline, CDR1 is LGHNT and CDR2 FRNRAP. DNA for the CDR3: TGTGCTAGTGGTTTGAACGGCGGCAATGAGCAGTTCTTC. Amino acids: CASGLNGGNEQFF.

This chain connects TRBV5-6 to TRBJ2-1; TRBD2 agrees at 16 bases. The CDR3 is 19 amino acids. Unmatched junction bases numbered 13, after V lost 4 bases and J lost 6 bases. The V gene's germline CDR1 is SGHDT and CDR2 YYEEEE. The CDR3 DNA is TGTGCCAGCAGCCCCCGGGGCGGGACTAGCGGGAGGGCCGGCAATGAGCAGTTCTTC. It codes for CASSPRGGTSGRAGNEQFF. Full variable domain (missing parts from reference TRBV5-6 and TRBJ2-1): DAGVTQSPTHLIKTRGQQVTLRCSPKSGHDTVSWYQQALGQGPQFIFQYYEEEERQRGNFPDRFSGHQFPNYSSELNVNALLLGDSALYLCASSPRGGTSGRAGNEQFFGPGTRLTVL.

This chain connects TRBV27 to TRBJ1-1, with 9 nucleotides matching TRBD1. The CDR3 is 15 residues long. The germline gives CDR1 MNHEY, CDR2 SMNVEV (reference sequence). V trimming: 2 bases; J trimming: 5 bases; junction bases outside the gene matches: 6. CDR3 sequence (DNA): TGTGCCAGCAGTTTACAGGGACAGGGATGGACTGAAGCTTTCTTT. This sequence encodes CASSLQGQGWTEAFF.

This clone was counted once. The chain recombines TRBV7-9 with TRBJ2-7, with TRBD1 matching over 10 bases. CDR1 is SEHNR, CDR2 FQNEAQ, per germline (reference sequence). With V trimmed by 5 bases and J by 3 bases, 7 bases remained unmatched. The CDR3 has 15 residues. CDR3: CASSPTRDRGYEQYF. CDR3 DNA sequence: TGTGCCAGCAGCCCCACCCGGGACAGGGGCTACGAGCAGTACTTC.

The sample holds one count of this clone. V and J are TRBV5-6 and TRBJ2-1; TRBD2 matches at 9 bases. The junction had 15 bases not matched to a gene; V was cut back by 5 bases and J by 12 bases. There are 15 residues in the CDR3. CDR1 and CDR2 (germline): SGHDT, YYEEEE. The CDR3 region is CASRPPSGVLGGQFF. The CDR3, as DNA: TGTGCCAGCAGGCCTCCTAGCGGGGTCCTCGGAGGGCAGTTCTTC.

V and J are TRBV15 and TRBJ1-2; unclear D gene. The germline V gene has CDR1 LNHNV and CDR2 YYDKDF (reference sequence). This CDR3 contains 13 residues. The ends were cut back, 0 bases at V and 8 bases at J, with 10 bases in the middle. CDR3 region: CATSRETHWGYTF. Here the CDR3 DNA reads TGTGCCACCAGCAGAGAAACCCACTGGGGCTACACCTTC. Full variable domain (missing parts from reference TRBV15 and TRBJ1-2): DAMVIQNPRYQVTQFGKPVTLSCSQTLNHNVMYWYQQKSSQAPKLLFHYYDKDFNNEADTPDNFQSRRPNTSFCFLDIRSPGLGDTAMYLCATSRETHWGYTFGSGTRLTVV.

This sequence joins TRBV9 and TRBJ1-2; 7 bases agree with TRBD1. With V trimmed by 1 base and J by 4 bases, 13 bases remained unmatched. This CDR3 region has 17 residues. Germline values: CDR1 SGDLS, CDR2 YYNGEE. The CDR3 is CASSVSRQGGGSYGYTF. In DNA form, the CDR3 reads TGTGCCAGCAGCGTATCTAGACAGGGCGGTGGATCCTATGGCTACACCTTC.

The V and J genes are TRBV7-2 and TRBJ1-1; 7 nucleotides align to TRBD1. The CDR3 sequence is 15 residues long. Trimming removed 0 bases from V and 1 base from J; junction bases left unmatched: 2. Germline CDR1 and CDR2: SGHTA and FQGNSA. CDR3 bases: TGTGCCAGCAGCTTAGCAAGACAGGGGAACACTGAAGCTTTCTTT. The encoded protein is CASSLARQGNTEAFF.

The chain recombines TRBV5-4 with TRBJ2-2, with D hard to call. Trimming took off 4 bases at V and 1 base at J, with 11 bases between the two ends. The CDR3 totals 15 residues. Per the germline V gene, CDR1 is SGHNT and CDR2 is YYREEE (reference sequence). The CDR3 protein is CASSARLENTGELFF. CDR3 coding DNA: TGTGCCAGCAGCGCCCGGCTAGAGAACACCGGGGAGCTGTTTTTT. The full variable domain, with the rest looked up from reference TRBV5-4 and TRBJ2-2, is ETGVTQSPTHLIKTRGQQVTLRCSSQSGHNTVSWYQQALGQGPQFIFQYYREEENGRGNFPPRFSGLQFPNYSSELNVNALELDDSALYLCASSARLENTGELFFGEGSRLTVL.

This chain uses TRBV5-1 with TRBJ2-1; tentative D call: TRBD2 (7 bases). Deletions cut 1 base from V and 8 bases from J, with 16 bases between. The germline CDR1 and CDR2 sequences are SGHRS and YFSETQ. The CDR3 covers 15 residues. In DNA, the CDR3 is TGCGCCAGCAGCTTGTGGGGGGGCACGGGCGATGAGCAGTTCTTC. This translates into CASSLWGGTGDEQFF.

The J gene is TRBJ1-4, the V gene TRBV9; the D is unclear. The ends were cut back, 0 bases at V and 4 bases at J, with 13 bases in the middle. CDR1 is SGDLS and CDR2 is YYNGEE in the germline V gene. The CDR3 is 16 residues long. The CDR3 DNA is TGTGCCAGCAGCGTAGGTCATAGTTCGGGTAATGAAAAACTGTTTTTT. Translation gives CASSVGHSSGNEKLFF.

The chain recombines TRBV4-1 with TRBJ1-1, with 7 positions matching TRBD1. This CDR3 has 17 amino acids. Germline CDR1 reads MGHRA; CDR2 reads YSYEKL. The ends lost 0 bases at V and 8 bases at J; junction bases unmatched: 15. The DNA of the CDR3 is TGCGCCAGCAGCCAAGATCGGGCCAGGGGGTCCTTTAGGGAAGCTTTCTTT. Its protein is CASSQDRARGSFREAFF.

The chain links TRBV5-1 to TRBJ1-2, with D unclear. CDR1 and CDR2 (germline): SGHRS, YFSETQ. The CDR3 extends over 17 amino acids. Between the trimmed V and J ends, which lost 0 bases and 4 bases, there was a span of 19 bases. The CDR3 reads CASSLDPDGRQVYGYTF. CDR3 nucleotides: TGCGCCAGCAGCTTGGACCCTGACGGGAGACAAGTCTATGGCTACACCTTC.

The CDR3, as DNA: TGTGCCAGCAGCTCCGGACAGGCCGCAGATACGCAGTATTTT. Amino acids: CASSSGQAADTQYF. This chain links TRBV7-9 with TRBJ2-3; 7 bases match TRBD1. Looked up from germline, CDR1 is SEHNR and CDR2 is FQNEAQ (reference sequence). V was clipped by 4 bases and J by 4 bases; unmatched bases: 5. The length of the CDR3 is 14 residues.

The V and J genes are TRBV10-3 and TRBJ1-2, with unresolved D. V lost 3 bases to trimming and J lost 5 bases, with 7 bases between them. The CDR3 has 12 residues. CDR1 ENHRY and CDR2 SYGVKD come from the germline V gene. The CDR3 nucleotides read TGTGCCATCAGTGACGCCAGGTATGGCTACACCTTC. It codes for CAISDARYGYTF.

This chain joins TRBV5-6 and TRBJ2-7, with TRBD2 matching over 16 bases. The V segment lost 4 bases and the J segment 7 bases; nucleotides outside the gene matches: 8. The V gene's germline CDR1 is SGHDT and CDR2 YYEEEE. The CDR3 contains 16 residues. CDR3 region: CASSPGLAGGPGEQYF. In DNA, the CDR3 is TGTGCCAGCAGCCCGGGACTAGCGGGAGGGCCAGGGGAGCAGTACTTC.

The chain recombines TRBV5-8 with TRBJ2-7, with D perhaps matching TRBD2 (6 bases). V lost 4 bases, J lost 7 bases, and 21 bases lay in between. The CDR3 runs 15 residues. Germline lookup yields CDR1 SGHTS and CDR2 YDEGEE. CDR3 sequence reads: CASSPGAGPSDEQYF. Here the CDR3 DNA reads TGTGCCAGCAGCCCCGGGGCGGGACCCTCGGATGAGCAGTACTTC. Full variable domain (rest looked up from reference TRBV5-8 and TRBJ2-7): EAGVTQSPTHLIKTRGQQATLRCSPISGHTSVYWYQQALGLGLQFLLWYDEGEERNRGNFPPRFSGRQFPNYSSELNVNALELEDSALYLCASSPGAGPSDEQYFGPGTRLTVT.

The V call is TRBV9, the J call TRBJ2-6; D unresolved. Trimming removed 0 bases from V and 2 bases from J, with 6 bases in between. This CDR3 is 15 amino acids long. Germline CDR1 is SGDLS and CDR2 is YYNGEE. The CDR3 DNA is TGTGCCAGCAGCGTAGAAAGCGCTGGGGCCAACGTCCTGACTTTC. Amino acids: CASSVESAGANVLTF.

This sequence joins TRBV9 and TRBJ2-7; D is possibly TRBD2 (6 bases). V lost 3 bases to trimming and J lost 1 base, with 8 bases between them. The CDR3 extends over 13 amino acids. Germline CDR1 SGDLS, CDR2 YYNGEE. The CDR3 protein is CASSGGVSYEQYF. The CDR3 DNA reads as TGTGCCAGCAGCGGCGGGGTTTCCTACGAGCAGTACTTC.

This rearrangement joins TRBV13 to TRBJ1-1; D unresolved. This CDR3 has 17 residues. Germline loops: CDR1 PRHDT, CDR2 FYEKMQ (reference sequence). The ends were cut back, 2 bases at V and 3 bases at J, with 19 bases in the middle. The CDR3 is CASSLSEAGGWHTEAFF. In DNA form, the CDR3 reads TGTGCCAGCAGCTTATCTGAGGCAGGAGGGTGGCACACTGAAGCTTTCTTT.

The gene calls are TRBV27 and TRBJ2-1, with 14 bases that match TRBD2. Germline-derived CDR1 and CDR2 are MNHEY and SMNVEV (reference sequence). The CDR3 is 15 amino acids. With V trimmed by 4 bases and J by 8 bases, 4 bases remained unmatched. CDR3 DNA sequence: TGTGCCAGCAGTTCCGGGACTAGCGGGAGCGATGAGCAGTTCTTC. Its translation is CASSSGTSGSDEQFF.

The V and J genes are TRBV6-6 and TRBJ1-5; a weak D match, TRBD1 (6 bases). The CDR3 covers 15 residues. V gave up 6 bases and J gave up 1 base, with 13 bases separating them. Germline V lookup: CDR1 MNHNY, CDR2 SVGAGI (reference sequence). CDR3 region: CASSRRGGSNQPQHF. The CDR3 DNA sequence: TGTGCCAGCAGCAGAAGGGGGGGGAGCAATCAGCCCCAGCATTTT.

V and J are TRBV15 and TRBJ2-3; 14 bases map to TRBD2. The CDR3 length is 16 residues. CDR1 and CDR2 from the germline V gene are LNHNV and YYDKDF (reference sequence). V gave up 3 bases and J gave up 4 bases; unmatched junction bases: 3. The CDR3 DNA reads TGTGCCACCAGCAGGGGACTAGCGGGGGCCCCAGATACGCAGTATTTT. It specifies CATSRGLAGAPDTQYF.

V and J are TRBV27 and TRBJ2-7; D remains unclear. The CDR3 loop spans 14 amino acids. The germline V gene has CDR1 MNHEY and CDR2 SMNVEV (reference sequence). The germline V and J ends were trimmed by 1 base and 3 bases, with 10 bases remaining between them. CDR3 residues: CASSLFPGNYEQYF. For the CDR3, the DNA is TGTGCCAGCAGTTTATTTCCAGGAAACTACGAGCAGTACTTC.

This chain joins TRBV5-5 and TRBJ2-7, with 8 bases fitting TRBD1. This CDR3 comprises 14 residues. Trimming cost V 0 bases and J 2 bases; bases outside gene matches: 1. In germline, CDR1 is SGHKS, CDR2 YYEKEE (reference sequence). The CDR3 reads CASSLEGQAYEQYF. As DNA, the CDR3 is TGTGCCAGCAGCTTGGAGGGACAGGCCTACGAGCAGTACTTC.

The chain is built from TRBV29-1 and TRBJ2-2, with D possibly being TRBD1 (7 bases). V lost 6 bases and J 2 bases, leaving 13 bases between the germline ends. The CDR3 sequence is 14 residues long. Germline lookup yields CDR1 SQVTM and CDR2 ANQGSEA. CDR3 region: CSVAGQHNTGELFF. The CDR3 bases are TGCAGCGTCGCGGGACAGCACAACACCGGGGAGCTGTTTTTT.